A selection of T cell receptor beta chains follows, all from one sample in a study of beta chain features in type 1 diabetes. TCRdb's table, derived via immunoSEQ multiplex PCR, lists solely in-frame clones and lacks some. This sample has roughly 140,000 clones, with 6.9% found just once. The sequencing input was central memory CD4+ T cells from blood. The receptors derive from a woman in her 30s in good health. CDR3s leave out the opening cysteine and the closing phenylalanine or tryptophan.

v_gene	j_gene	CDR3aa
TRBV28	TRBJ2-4	ASSTSGGLAKNIQY
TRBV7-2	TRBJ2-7	ASSSPGQLSYEQY
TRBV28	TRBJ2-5	ASSLTTGEGVRTQY
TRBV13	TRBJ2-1	ASSFPKSRPIPNEQF
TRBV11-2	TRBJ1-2	ASSLDDGTRGCT
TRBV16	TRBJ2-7	ASSDVSREGVDEQY
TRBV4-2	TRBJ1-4	ASSQGLGGLSNEKLF
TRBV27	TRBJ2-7	ASSLTPDRGEQY
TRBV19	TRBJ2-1	ASSTSGSLPFYNEQF
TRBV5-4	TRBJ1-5	ASSWDRDQPQH